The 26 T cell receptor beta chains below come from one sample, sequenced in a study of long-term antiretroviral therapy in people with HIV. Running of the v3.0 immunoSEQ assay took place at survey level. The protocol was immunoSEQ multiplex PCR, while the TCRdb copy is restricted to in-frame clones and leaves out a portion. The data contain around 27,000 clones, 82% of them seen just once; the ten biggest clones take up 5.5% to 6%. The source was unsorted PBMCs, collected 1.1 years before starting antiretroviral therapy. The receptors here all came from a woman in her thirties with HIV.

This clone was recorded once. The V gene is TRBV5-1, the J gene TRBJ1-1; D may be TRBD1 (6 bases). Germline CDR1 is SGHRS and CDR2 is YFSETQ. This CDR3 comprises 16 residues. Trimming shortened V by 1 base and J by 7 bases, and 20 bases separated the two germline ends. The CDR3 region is CASSLSGFRGQGEAFF. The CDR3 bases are TGCGCCAGCAGCTTGTCTGGTTTCCGGGGGCAAGGTGAAGCTTTCTTT.

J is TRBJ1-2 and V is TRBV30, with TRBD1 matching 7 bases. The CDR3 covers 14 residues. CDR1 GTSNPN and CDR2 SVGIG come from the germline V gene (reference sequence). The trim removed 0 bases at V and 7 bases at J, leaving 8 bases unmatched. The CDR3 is CAWSVPETGLGYTF. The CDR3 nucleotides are TGTGCCTGGAGTGTCCCCGAGACAGGGCTTGGCTACACCTTC.

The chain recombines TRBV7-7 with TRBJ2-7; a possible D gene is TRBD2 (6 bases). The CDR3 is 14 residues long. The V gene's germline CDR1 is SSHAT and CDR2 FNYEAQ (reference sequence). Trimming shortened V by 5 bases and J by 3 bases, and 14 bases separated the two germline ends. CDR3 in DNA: TGTGCCAGCAGCGGTCCCGGGGGTTGCTACGAGCAGTACGTC. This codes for CASSGPGGCYEQYV.

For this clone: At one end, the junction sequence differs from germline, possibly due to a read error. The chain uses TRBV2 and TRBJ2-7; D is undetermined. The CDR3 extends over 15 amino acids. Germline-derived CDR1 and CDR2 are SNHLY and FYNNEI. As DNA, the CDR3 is TGTGCCAGCAGAGAAGAATTACACCGCTCCTACGAGCAGTACTTC. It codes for CASREELHRSYEQYF.

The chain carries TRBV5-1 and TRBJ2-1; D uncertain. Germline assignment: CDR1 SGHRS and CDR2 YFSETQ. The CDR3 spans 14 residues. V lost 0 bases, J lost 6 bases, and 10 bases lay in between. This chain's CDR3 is CASSLADRRNEQFF. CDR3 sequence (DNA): TGCGCCAGCAGCTTGGCCGATAGGCGCAATGAGCAGTTCTTC.

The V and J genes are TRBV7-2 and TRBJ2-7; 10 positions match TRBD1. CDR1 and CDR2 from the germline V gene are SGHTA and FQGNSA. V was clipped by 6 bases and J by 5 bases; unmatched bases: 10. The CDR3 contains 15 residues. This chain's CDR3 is CASRKDRGMFHEQYF. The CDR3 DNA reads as TGTGCCAGCAGAAAGGACAGGGGGATGTTCCACGAGCAGTACTTC.

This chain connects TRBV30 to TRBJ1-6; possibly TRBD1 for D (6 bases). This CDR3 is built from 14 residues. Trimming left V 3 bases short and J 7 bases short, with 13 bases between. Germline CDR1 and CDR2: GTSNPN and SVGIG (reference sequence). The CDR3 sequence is CAWSYTGQNSPLHF. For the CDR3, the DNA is TGTGCCTGGAGCTATACAGGGCAGAATTCACCCCTCCACTTT.

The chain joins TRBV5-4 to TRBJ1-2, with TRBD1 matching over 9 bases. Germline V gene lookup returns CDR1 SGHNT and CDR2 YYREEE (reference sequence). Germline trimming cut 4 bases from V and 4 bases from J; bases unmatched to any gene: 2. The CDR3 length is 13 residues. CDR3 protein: CASSIQGAYGYTF. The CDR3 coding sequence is TGTGCCAGCAGCATACAGGGGGCCTATGGCTACACCTTC.

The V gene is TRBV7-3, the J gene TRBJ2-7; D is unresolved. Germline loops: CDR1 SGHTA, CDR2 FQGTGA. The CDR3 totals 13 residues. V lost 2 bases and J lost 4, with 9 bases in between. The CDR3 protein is CASSLYPEYEQYF. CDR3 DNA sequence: TGTGCCAGCAGCTTATATCCGGAATACGAGCAGTACTTC. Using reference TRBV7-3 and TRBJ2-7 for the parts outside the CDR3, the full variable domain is GAGVSQTPSNKVTEKGKYVELRCDPISGHTALYWYRQSLGQGPEFLIYFQGTGAADDSGLPNDRFFAVRPEGSVSTLKIQRTERGDSAVYLCASSLYPEYEQYFGPGTRLTVT.

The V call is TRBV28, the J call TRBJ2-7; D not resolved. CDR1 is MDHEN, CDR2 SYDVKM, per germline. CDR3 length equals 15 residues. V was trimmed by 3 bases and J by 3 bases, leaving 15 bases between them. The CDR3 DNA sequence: TGTGCCAGCAGTTTCGGGCCAATTACAGACTACGAGCAGTACTTC. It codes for CASSFGPITDYEQYF. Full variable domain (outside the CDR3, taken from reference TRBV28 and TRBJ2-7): DVKVTQSSRYLVKRTGEKVFLECVQDMDHENMFWYRQDPGLGLRLIYFSYDVKMKEKGDIPEGYSVSREKKERFSLILESASTNQTSMYLCASSFGPITDYEQYFGPGTRLTVT.

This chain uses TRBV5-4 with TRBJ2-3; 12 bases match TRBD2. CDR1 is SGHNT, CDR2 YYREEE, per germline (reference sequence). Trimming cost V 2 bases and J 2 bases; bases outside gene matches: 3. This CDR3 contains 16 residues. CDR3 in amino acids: CASSLRLAGATDTQYF. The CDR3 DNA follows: TGTGCCAGCAGCTTAAGACTAGCGGGGGCCACAGATACGCAGTATTTT.

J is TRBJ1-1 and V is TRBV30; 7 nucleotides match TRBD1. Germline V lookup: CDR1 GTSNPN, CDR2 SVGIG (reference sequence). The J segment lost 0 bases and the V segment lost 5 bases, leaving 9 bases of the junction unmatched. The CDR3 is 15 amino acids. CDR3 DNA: TGTGCCTGGTCACAGGGGTCCTTAATGAACACTGAAGCTTTCTTT. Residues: CAWSQGSLMNTEAFF.

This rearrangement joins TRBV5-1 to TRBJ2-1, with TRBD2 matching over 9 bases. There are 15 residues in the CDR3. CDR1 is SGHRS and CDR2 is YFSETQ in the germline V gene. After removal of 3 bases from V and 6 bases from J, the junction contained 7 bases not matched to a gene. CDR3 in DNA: TGCGCCAGCAGCTCGCGGGGGGGCCAAGCCAATGAGCAGTTCTTC. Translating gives CASSSRGGQANEQFF.

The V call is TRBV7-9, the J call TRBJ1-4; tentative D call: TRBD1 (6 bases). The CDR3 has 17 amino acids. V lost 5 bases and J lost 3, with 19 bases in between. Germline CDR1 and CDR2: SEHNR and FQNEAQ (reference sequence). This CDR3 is CASSINQGKGANEKLFF. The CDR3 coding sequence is TGTGCCAGCAGCATAAACCAGGGGAAGGGGGCTAATGAAAAACTGTTTTTT.

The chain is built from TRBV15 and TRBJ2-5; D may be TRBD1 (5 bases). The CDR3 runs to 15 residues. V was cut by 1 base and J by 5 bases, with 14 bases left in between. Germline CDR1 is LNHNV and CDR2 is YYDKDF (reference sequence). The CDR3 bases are TGTGCCACCAGCAGAGTGCAGGGCCCTGTGGAGACCCAGTACTTC. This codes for CATSRVQGPVETQYF.

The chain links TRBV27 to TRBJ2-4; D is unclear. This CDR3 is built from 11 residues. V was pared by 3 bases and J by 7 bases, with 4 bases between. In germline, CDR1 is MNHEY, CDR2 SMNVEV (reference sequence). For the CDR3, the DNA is TGTGCCAGCAGTTTTAAGAACATTCAGTACTTC. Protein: CASSFKNIQYF.

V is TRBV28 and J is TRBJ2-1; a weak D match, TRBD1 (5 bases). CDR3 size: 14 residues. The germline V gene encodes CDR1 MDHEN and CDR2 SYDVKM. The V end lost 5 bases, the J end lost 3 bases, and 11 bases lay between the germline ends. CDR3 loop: CASSPPTVYNEQFF. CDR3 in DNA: TGTGCCAGCAGTCCTCCGACAGTCTACAATGAGCAGTTCTTC.

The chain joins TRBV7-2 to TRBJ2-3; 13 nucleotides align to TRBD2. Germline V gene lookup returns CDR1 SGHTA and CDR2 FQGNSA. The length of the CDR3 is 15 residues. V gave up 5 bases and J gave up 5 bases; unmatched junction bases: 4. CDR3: CASSVTSGGGDTQYF. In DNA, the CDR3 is TGTGCCAGCAGCGTAACTAGCGGGGGGGGAGATACGCAGTATTTT.

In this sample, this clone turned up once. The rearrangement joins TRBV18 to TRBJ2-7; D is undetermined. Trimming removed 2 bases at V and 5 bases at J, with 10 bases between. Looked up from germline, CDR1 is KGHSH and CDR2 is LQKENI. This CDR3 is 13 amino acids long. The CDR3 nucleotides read TGTGCCAGCTCACCAGGGTTCCCTAACGAGCAGTACGTC. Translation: CASSPGFPNEQYV.

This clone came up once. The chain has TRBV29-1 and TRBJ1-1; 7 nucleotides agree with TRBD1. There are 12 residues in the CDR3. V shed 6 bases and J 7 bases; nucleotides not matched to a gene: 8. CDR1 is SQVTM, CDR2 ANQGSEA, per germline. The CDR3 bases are TGCAGCGTCGGACCCAGGGGGGGTGAAGCTTTCTTT. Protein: CSVGPRGGEAFF.

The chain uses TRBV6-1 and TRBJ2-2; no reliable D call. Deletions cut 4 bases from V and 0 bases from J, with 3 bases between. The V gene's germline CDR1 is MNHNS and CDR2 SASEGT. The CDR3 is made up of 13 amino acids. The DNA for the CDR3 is TGTGCCAGCAGTGTAACGAACACCGGGGAGCTGTTTTTT. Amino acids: CASSVTNTGELFF.

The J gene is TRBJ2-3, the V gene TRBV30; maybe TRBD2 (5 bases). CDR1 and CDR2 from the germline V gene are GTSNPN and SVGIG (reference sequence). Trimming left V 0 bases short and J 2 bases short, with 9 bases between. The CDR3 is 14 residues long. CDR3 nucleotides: TGTGCCTGGAGTGTACTAGGCAACACAGATACGCAGTATTTT. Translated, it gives CAWSVLGNTDTQYF.

The CDR3 protein is CASSPSRVGGDTQYF. CDR3 nucleotides: TGTGCCAGCAGCCCCTCGAGGGTAGGAGGGGATACGCAGTATTTT. The genes are TRBV7-3 and TRBJ2-3; TRBD2 is a possible D gene (6 bases). Germline V gene sequence: CDR1 SGHTA, CDR2 FQGTGA. The CDR3 consists of 15 residues. V lost 5 bases, J lost 6 bases, and 18 bases lay in between. The full variable domain, in which reference TRBV7-3 and TRBJ2-3 provide the parts outside the CDR3, is GAGVSQTPSNKVTEKGKYVELRCDPISGHTALYWYRQSLGQGPEFLIYFQGTGAADDSGLPNDRFFAVRPEGSVSTLKIQRTERGDSAVYLCASSPSRVGGDTQYFGPGTRLTVL.

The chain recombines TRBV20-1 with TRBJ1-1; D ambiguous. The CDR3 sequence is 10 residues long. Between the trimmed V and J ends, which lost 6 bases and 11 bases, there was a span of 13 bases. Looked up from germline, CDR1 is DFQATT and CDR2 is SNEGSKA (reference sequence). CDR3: CSASPWVAFF. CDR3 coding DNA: TGCAGTGCCTCACCCTGGGTGGCTTTCTTT.

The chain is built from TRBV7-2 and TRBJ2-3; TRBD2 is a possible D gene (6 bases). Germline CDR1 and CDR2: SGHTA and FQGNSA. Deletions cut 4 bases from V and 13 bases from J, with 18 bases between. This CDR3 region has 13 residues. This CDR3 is CASSSSGGVREYF. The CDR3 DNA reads TGTGCCAGCAGCTCGTCCGGGGGTGTACGGGAGTATTTT.

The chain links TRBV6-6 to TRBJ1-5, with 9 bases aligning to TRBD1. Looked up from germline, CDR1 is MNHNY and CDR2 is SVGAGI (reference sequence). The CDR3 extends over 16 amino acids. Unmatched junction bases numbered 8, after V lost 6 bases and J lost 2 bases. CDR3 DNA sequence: TGTGCCAGCAGCTCTATGGACAGGGGCGGCAATCAGCCCCAGCATTTT. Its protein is CASSSMDRGGNQPQHF.